This T cell receptor (beta chain) emerged from a study of blood T cells in healthy people across ages. J lost 5 bases, V lost 3 bases, and 5 bases had no gene match. Germline V gene lookup returns CDR1 DFQATT and CDR2 SNEGSKA (reference sequence). The CDR3 contains 14 residues. This clonotype has only a few counts. Antigen: not known. Combining a sample-barcoded 5' primer with a J-beta primer mix, a second PCR ran for about 7 to 11 cycles. Each CDR3 protein is one row after TCRdb ran MiXCR on the 5' RACE reads. The sample includes roughly 1.4 million distinct CDR3 sequences, around 59% of them seen just once. General study results and limits: It was the long-lived donors that had more naive CD4+ cells and higher diversity than aged donors. Roughly linear declines in TCR beta diversity per million T cells occurred with age.

This TCR came from a man younger than 35 in good health. The chain combines TRBV20-1 with TRBJ2-5; the match to TRBD2 covers 11 bases. The material sequenced was blood. The CDR3 loop is CSARILAGEETQYF. In DNA, the CDR3 is TGCAGTGCTAGGATACTAGCGGGGGAGGAGACCCAGTACTTC.